A selection of T cell receptor beta chains follows, all from one sample in a study of blood T cell repertoires in COVID-19. The assay was immunoSEQ multiplex PCR, and TCRdb's table has in-frame clones only and misses some. Here the sample spans about 180,000 clones, approximately 88% being singletons. The sample consisted of peripheral blood. These receptors were taken from a woman between 40 and 50 years old with COVID-19, enrolled during active disease. The CDR3 runs from the conserved cysteine through the conserved F or W. The D gene is left open where the match is weak. The size field is filled for only some rows; it gives once, few, many or a size class.

TGTGCCAGCACCCGACAGAGCTCCTATAATTCACCCCTCCACTTT CASTRQSSYNSPLHF NA TRBJ1-6 NA TRBV6-5
TGTGCCAGCAGCTCTCGGACTAGCGTAGATACGCAGTATTTT CASSSRTSVDTQYF TRBD2 TRBJ2-3 NA TRBV7-3
TGTGCCAGCAGGAGGGGCGGGGCGGCCAAAAACATTCAGTACTTC CASRRGGAAKNIQYF NA TRBJ2-4 NA TRBV3-1/TRBV3-2
TGCAGCGCTCAGGGACAGTCCTACGAGCAGTACTTC CSAQGQSYEQYF TRBD1 TRBJ2-7 NA TRBV29-1
TGTGCCAGCAGGCCGGACGTCAGGGCGGAAGCTTTCTTT CASRPDVRAEAFF NA TRBJ1-1 NA TRBV5-6
TGTGCCAGCAGCGCAGGACTAGCGGGGAACAATGAGCAGTTCTTC CASSAGLAGNNEQFF TRBD2 TRBJ2-1 NA TRBV2
TGTGCCAGCAGCCGAGGAGGGCCAGCCTTGGTTAATGAAAAACTGTTTTTT CASSRGGPALVNEKLFF NA TRBJ1-4 NA TRBV3-1/TRBV3-2
TGTGCCAGCAGCTCTTTGGGGAGGGAGCGGGAAAAACTGTTTTTT CASSSLGREREKLFF NA TRBJ1-4 once TRBV5-4
TGTGCCAGCTTCCGGGACAGGCCCGTAGGCGTTGAAAAACTGTTTTTT CASFRDRPVGVEKLFF TRBD1 TRBJ1-4 NA TRBV6-6
TGTGCCAGCAGCCGTCCTGCTCCTATCTACGAGCAGTACTTC CASSRPAPIYEQYF NA TRBJ2-7 NA TRBV3-1/TRBV3-2
TGTGCCAGCAGCCGGAGGACAGGGGGGACTGAAGCTTTCTTT CASSRRTGGTEAFF TRBD1 TRBJ1-1 NA TRBV28
TGTGCCAGCAGCCAAGATGGAGGAGCGCCGATAGGGCCCCAGCATTTT CASSQDGGAPIGPQHF NA TRBJ1-5 NA TRBV4-2
TGTGCCAGTAGACCTAAGGGGTCCGGGGGGTACAATGAGCAGTTCTTC CASRPKGSGGYNEQFF TRBD2 TRBJ2-1 NA TRBV19
TGCGCCAGCAGCCCCCCGGGGGGTTCTGAAGCTTTCTTT CASSPPGGSEAFF NA TRBJ1-1 once TRBV4-1
TGCGCCAGCAGCCAAGATTATCAGGGCGGAAACACCATATATTTT CASSQDYQGGNTIYF NA TRBJ1-3 once TRBV4-1
TGTGCCAGCAGCTCGAGGACAGACCACGAGCAGTACTTC CASSSRTDHEQYF NA TRBJ2-7 NA TRBV27
TGTGCCACCAGCAGGGCAGGGGTTGGGGCCAACGTCCTGACTTTC CATSRAGVGANVLTF NA TRBJ2-6 NA TRBV15
TGTGCCAGCAGCCGAGAAGCGGGGGGGACCGGGGAGCTGTTTTTT CASSREAGGTGELFF TRBD2 TRBJ2-2 NA TRBV7-8
TGTGCCAGCAGCTTCAGACGACAGGGGGACTATGGCTACACCTTC CASSFRRQGDYGYTF TRBD1 TRBJ1-2 NA TRBV5-8
TGCGCCAGCAGCTTGATGGAGACATCAGGGTTCCAAGAGACCCAGTACTTC CASSLMETSGFQETQYF NA TRBJ2-5 few TRBV5-1
TGCAGCGTTGATGACAGCTCGAGAATCGAAGCTTTCTTT CSVDDSSRIEAFF NA TRBJ1-1 many TRBV29-1
TGTGCCAGCAGCTTACAAACAGGGGACTCCTACGAGCAGTACTTC CASSLQTGDSYEQYF TRBD1 TRBJ2-7 NA TRBV7-2
TGCGCCAGCAGCTCCTCGGGGGGCAATCAGCCCCAGCATTTT CASSSSGGNQPQHF NA TRBJ1-5 NA TRBV5-1
TGTGCCAGCAGCCCACGGGGGTATAGCAATCAGCCCCAGCATTTT CASSPRGYSNQPQHF NA TRBJ1-5 NA TRBV2
TGCGCCAGCAGCCAAGGGACAGGGTATTTGTCACCCCTCCACTTT CASSQGTGYLSPLHF TRBD1 TRBJ1-6 NA TRBV4-1
TGTGCCAGCCAGGACGGGGGGCCCTTGAACGAGCAGTACTTC CASQDGGPLNEQYF NA TRBJ2-7 once TRBV27
TGTGCCAGCAGTTTTACCCGGGACAGGCCCATATATTTT CASSFTRDRPIYF TRBD1 TRBJ1-3 NA TRBV11-3
TGTGCCAGCTCACGAAACAGGGCTGAAAAACTGTTTTTT CASSRNRAEKLFF NA TRBJ1-4 once TRBV18
TGTGCCAGCAGCCGCGATAGCGGGGAAGAGACCCAGTACTTC CASSRDSGEETQYF TRBD2 TRBJ2-5 once TRBV3-1/TRBV3-2
TGTGCCAGCAGCCAAGAAAGCCGGGATCAGCCCCAGCATTTT CASSQESRDQPQHF NA TRBJ1-5 NA TRBV4-2
TGTGCCAGCAGTCCCGGACAACGCAATCAGCCCCAGCATTTT CASSPGQRNQPQHF NA TRBJ1-5 NA TRBV6-5
TGTGCCAGCAGCCTTCTCCTCCCAGGGAATGGCTACACCTTC CASSLLLPGNGYTF NA TRBJ1-2 few TRBV7-9
TGTGCCAGCGCGGGGACAGGGACCTACGAGCAGTACTTC CASAGTGTYEQYF TRBD1 TRBJ2-7 NA TRBV6-5
TGTGCCAGCAGCCTTAAGGCAGGGCGAAACATTCAGTACTTC CASSLKAGRNIQYF NA TRBJ2-4 NA TRBV5-6
TGTGCCAGCAGTTTTTCATCCTACGAGCAGTACTTC CASSFSSYEQYF NA TRBJ2-7 few TRBV28
TGTGCCAGCAGCTCAGACACCGACAGGGGTAAAAACATTCAGTACTTC CASSSDTDRGKNIQYF TRBD1 TRBJ2-4 NA TRBV7-6